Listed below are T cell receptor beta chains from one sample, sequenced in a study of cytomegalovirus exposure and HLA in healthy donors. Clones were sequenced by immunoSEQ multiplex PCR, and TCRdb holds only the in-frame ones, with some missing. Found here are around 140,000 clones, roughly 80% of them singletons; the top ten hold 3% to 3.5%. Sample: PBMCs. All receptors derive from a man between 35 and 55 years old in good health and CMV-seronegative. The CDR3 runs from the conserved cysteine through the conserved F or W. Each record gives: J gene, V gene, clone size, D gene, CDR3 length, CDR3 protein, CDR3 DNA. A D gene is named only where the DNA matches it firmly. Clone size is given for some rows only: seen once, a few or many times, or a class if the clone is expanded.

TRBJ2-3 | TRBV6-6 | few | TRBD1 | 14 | CASSEDRSGDTQYF | TGTGCCAGCAGTGAGGACAGGTCAGGGGATACGCAGTATTTT
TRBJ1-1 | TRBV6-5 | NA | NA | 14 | CASSLRAVNTEAFF | TGTGCCAGCAGTTTGAGGGCGGTGAACACTGAAGCTTTCTTT
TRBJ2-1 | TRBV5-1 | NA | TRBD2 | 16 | CASTRTSLSSYNEQFF | TGCGCCAGCACCAGGACTAGCTTAAGCTCCTACAATGAGCAGTTCTTC
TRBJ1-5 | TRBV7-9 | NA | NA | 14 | CASSLSGGGQPQHF | TGTGCCAGCAGCTTATCGGGGGGGGGTCAGCCCCAGCATTTT
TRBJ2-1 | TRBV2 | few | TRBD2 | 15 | CASSPNGLAGYEQFF | TGTGCCAGCAGTCCAAATGGACTAGCGGGGTATGAGCAGTTCTTC
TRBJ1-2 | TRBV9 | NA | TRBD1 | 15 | CASTLLGQGAEGYTF | TGTGCCAGCACCCTTCTTGGACAGGGGGCGGAGGGCTACACCTTC
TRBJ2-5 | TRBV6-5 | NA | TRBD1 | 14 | CASSPGQGGETQYF | TGTGCCAGCAGCCCGGGACAGGGGGGAGAGACCCAGTACTTC
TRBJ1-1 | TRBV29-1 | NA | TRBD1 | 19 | CSVEESRGQGGRRNTEAFF | TGCAGCGTTGAAGAATCGAGGGGACAGGGGGGCCGTAGGAACACTGAAGCTTTCTTT
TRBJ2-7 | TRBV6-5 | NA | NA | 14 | CASKFERVSYEQYF | TGTGCCAGCAAGTTCGAACGGGTATCCTACGAGCAGTACTTC
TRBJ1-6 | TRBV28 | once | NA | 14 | CASSSEGFSSPLHF | TGTGCCAGCAGTTCCGAGGGTTTTTCTTCACCCCTCCACTTT
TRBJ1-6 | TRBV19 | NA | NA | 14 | CASSIVGYNSPLHF | TGTGCCAGTAGTATAGTCGGTTATAATTCACCCCTCCACTTT
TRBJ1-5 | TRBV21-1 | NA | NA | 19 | CASSKVHPGQGDCNQPQHF | TGTGCCAGCAGCAAGGTACACCCGGGACAGGGGGATTGCAATCAGCCCCAGCATTTT
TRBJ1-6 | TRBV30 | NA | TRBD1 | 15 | CACRTGNSYNSPLHF | TGTGCCTGTAGGACAGGCAACTCCTATAATTCACCCCTCCACTTT
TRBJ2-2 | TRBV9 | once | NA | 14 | CASSVATPPGELFF | TGTGCCAGCAGCGTAGCTACGCCTCCCGGGGAGCTGTTTTTT
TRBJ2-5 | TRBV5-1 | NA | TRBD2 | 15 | CASSLAPTSGETQYF | TGCGCCAGCAGCTTGGCGCCAACTAGCGGGGAGACCCAGTACTTC
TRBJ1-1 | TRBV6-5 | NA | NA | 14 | CASSAGVTNTEAFF | TGTGCCAGCAGCGCAGGGGTAACGAACACTGAAGCTTTCTTT
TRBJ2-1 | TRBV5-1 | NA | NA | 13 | CASSIGGSNEQFF | TGCGCCAGCAGCATAGGGGGTTCCAATGAGCAGTTCTTC
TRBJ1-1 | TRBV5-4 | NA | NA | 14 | CASSLSGLGTEAFF | TGTGCCAGCAGCCTCTCAGGGCTTGGCACTGAAGCTTTCTTT
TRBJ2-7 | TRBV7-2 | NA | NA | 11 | CASSPAYEQYF | TGTGCCAGCAGCCCGGCCTACGAGCAGTACTTC
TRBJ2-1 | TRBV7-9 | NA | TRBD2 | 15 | CASSLCRGGACEQFF | TGTGCCAGCAGCTTATGTCGCGGGGGGGCCTGTGAGCAGTTCTTC
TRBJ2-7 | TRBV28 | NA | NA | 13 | CASSLAKAYEQYF | TGTGCCAGCAGTTTGGCCAAAGCCTACGAGCAGTACTTC
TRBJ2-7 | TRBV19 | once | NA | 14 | CASSIEGQIYEQYF | TGTGCCAGTAGTATAGAAGGACAGATCTACGAGCAGTACTTC
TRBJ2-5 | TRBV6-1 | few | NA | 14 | CASRNRGGQETQYF | TGTGCCAGCAGAAACAGGGGGGGACAAGAGACCCAGTACTTC
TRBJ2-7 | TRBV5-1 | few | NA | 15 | CASSPWPRGRGEQYF | TGCGCCAGCAGCCCTTGGCCCAGGGGAAGGGGCGAGCAGTACTTC
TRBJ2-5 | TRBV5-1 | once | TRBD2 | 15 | CASVPGLANQETQYF | TGCGCCAGTGTCCCGGGACTAGCGAACCAAGAGACCCAGTACTTC
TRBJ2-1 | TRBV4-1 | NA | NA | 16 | CASSQGTRTAWNEQFF | TGCGCCAGCAGCCAAGGTACCCGGACAGCCTGGAATGAGCAGTTCTTC
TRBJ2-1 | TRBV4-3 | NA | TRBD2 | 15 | CASSQLAGDYNEQFF | TGCGCCAGCAGCCAGCTAGCGGGGGACTACAATGAGCAGTTCTTC
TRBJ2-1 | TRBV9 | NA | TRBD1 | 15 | CASSVDGTDYNEQFF | TGTGCCAGCAGCGTAGACGGGACAGACTACAATGAGCAGTTCTTC
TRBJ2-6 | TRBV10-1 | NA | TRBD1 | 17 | CASPPGTGGTGANVLTF | TGCGCCAGCCCACCCGGGACAGGGGGAACTGGGGCCAACGTCCTGACTTTC
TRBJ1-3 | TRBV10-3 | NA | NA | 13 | CAINPDSGNTIYF | TGTGCCATCAACCCAGACTCTGGAAACACCATATATTTT
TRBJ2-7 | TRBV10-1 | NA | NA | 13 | CASSAPSSYEQYF | TGCGCCAGCAGTGCCCCCTCCTCCTACGAGCAGTACTTC
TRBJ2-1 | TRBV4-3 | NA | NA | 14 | CASSQDGAYNEQFF | TGCGCCAGCAGCCAGGATGGGGCTTACAATGAGCAGTTCTTC
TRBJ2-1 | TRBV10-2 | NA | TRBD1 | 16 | CASSEFGQGGYNEQFF | TGCGCCAGCAGTGAGTTCGGACAGGGGGGTTACAATGAGCAGTTCTTC
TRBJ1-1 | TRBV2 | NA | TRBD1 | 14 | CASRAGQGRTEAFF | TGTGCCAGCAGGGCTGGACAGGGGAGGACTGAAGCTTTCTTT
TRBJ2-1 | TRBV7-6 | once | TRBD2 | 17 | CASSLLTSGGITNEQFF | TGTGCCAGCAGCTTACTTACTAGCGGGGGTATCACCAATGAGCAGTTCTTC
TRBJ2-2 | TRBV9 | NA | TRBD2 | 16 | CASSVWGGSNTGELFF | TGTGCCAGCAGCGTATGGGGGGGGTCGAACACCGGGGAGCTGTTTTTT
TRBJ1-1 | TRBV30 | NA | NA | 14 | CAWSVGGGGREAFF | TGTGCCTGGAGCGTAGGAGGGGGGGGCAGAGAAGCTTTCTTT
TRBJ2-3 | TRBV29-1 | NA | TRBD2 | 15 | CSDSTAAGGTDTQYF | TGCAGCGACTCAACGGCGGCGGGGGGCACAGATACGCAGTATTTT
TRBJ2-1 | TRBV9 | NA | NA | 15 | CASSVAVSSYNEQFF | TGTGCCAGCAGCGTAGCTGTTAGCTCCTACAATGAGCAGTTCTTC
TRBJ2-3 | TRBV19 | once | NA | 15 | CASGVQGLSADTQYF | TGTGCCAGTGGGGTACAGGGTTTATCTGCAGATACGCAGTATTTT